This T cell receptor beta chain is from a study of T cell responses to AZD1222 COVID-19 vaccine. Overall study results and limits: Of spike-specific TCRs, nearly half reportedly target regions left unmutated in variants. Scientists sampled the repertoires only once the peak T cell response had passed.

TCRdb's table, derived via immunoSEQ multiplex PCR, lists solely in-frame clones and lacks some. Here the sample spans about 180,000 clones, roughly 91% being singletons. The CDR3 contains 14 residues. V lost 4 bases and J lost 3, with 10 bases in between. CDR1 and CDR2 (germline): KGHSH, LQKENI. Concerning this clone itself: What it binds is not known.

The source is an adult who received the AZD1222 COVID-19 vaccine. The starting material was peripheral blood, obtained 28 days after the second AZD1222 dose. This chain connects TRBV18 to TRBJ1-5, with D possibly being TRBD1 (5 bases). The CDR3 DNA sequence: TGTGCCAGCTCACTAACAGGCTTCAATCAGCCCCAGCATTTT. Its protein is CASSLTGFNQPQHF.